The 25 T cell receptor beta chains in this list originate from one sample, sequenced in a study of glioma-infiltrating T cells. The iRepertoire nested amplicon-rescue multiplex PCR amplified TCR alpha and beta CDR3s from RNA. Each CDR3 protein is one row after TCRdb ran MiXCR on the multiplex PCR reads. Among 100,000 to 150,000 distinct CDR3 sequences listed, approximately 23% were seen once. The specimen sequenced was glioma tissue, nonneoplastic brain tissue, or PBMCs (not recorded which). Every receptor here comes from a human donor with low-grade glioma or glioblastoma, undergoing nonglioma brain surgery, or in good health (not recorded which).

This chain links TRBV20-1 with TRBJ2-1; D is possibly TRBD2 (5 bases). The V gene lost 4 bases and the J gene lost 5 bases, with 12 bases spanning the gap. The CDR3 length is 13 residues. CDR1 and CDR2 (germline): DFQATT, SNEGSKA (reference sequence). The CDR3 DNA follows: TGCAGTGCTAATGGTGGGAGCCACAATGAGCAGTTCTTC. Protein sequence: CSANGGSHNEQFF.

This clonotype has more than one count but fewer than ten. The CDR3 spells CASSPQGVSYEQYF. For the CDR3, the DNA is TGTGCCAGCAGTCCGCAGGGGGTATCCTACGAGCAGTACTTC. The V call is TRBV2, the J call TRBJ2-7; 7 nucleotides agree with TRBD1. CDR3 length: 14 amino acids. Germline CDR1 SNHLY, CDR2 FYNNEI. V dropped 5 bases and J dropped 1; count of bases not matched to a gene: 5.

Regarding this clonotype: Since a much larger clone is just one base distant, this may be a read error. The CDR3 DNA is TGTGCCAGCAGCAGAAAAGGACAGTACGATAGCAATCAGCCCCAGCATTTT. Amino acid sequence: CASSRKGQYDSNQPQHF. The chain combines TRBV6-1 with TRBJ1-5; D is possibly TRBD1 (6 bases). This CDR3 comprises 17 residues. V gave up 6 bases and J gave up 0 bases, with 18 bases separating them. Germline assignment: CDR1 MNHNS and CDR2 SASEGT.

This clonotype has more than one count but fewer than ten. The chain has TRBV19 and TRBJ1-6; 9 bases align to TRBD1. V lost 6 bases to trimming and J lost 7 bases; unmatched junction nucleotides: 13. Germline CDR1 and CDR2: LNHDA and SQIVND (reference sequence). This CDR3 contains 17 residues. CDR3 residues: CASSLVTGGAWNSPLHF. CDR3 DNA sequence: TGTGCCAGTAGCCTTGTAACAGGGGGCGCCTGGAATTCACCCCTCCACTTT.

This clonotype was counted a few times. This sequence joins TRBV29-1 and TRBJ2-1; D not resolved. The CDR3 sequence is 11 residues long. Per the germline V gene, CDR1 is SQVTM and CDR2 is ANQGSEA. Trimming took off 8 bases at V and 3 bases at J, with 8 bases between the two ends. The CDR3 region has the DNA TGCAGCTTTGGGGACTACAATGAGCAGTTCTTC. This encodes CSFGDYNEQFF.

To note about this clonotype: A much larger clone lies a single base off, so this may be a read error. CDR3 in DNA: TGCGCCAGCAGCCAAGAAGGTGGTTGCACAGACCAAGGGTACAATGAGCAGTTCTTC. Amino acid sequence: CASSQEGGCTDQGYNEQFF. The J gene is TRBJ2-1, the V gene TRBV4-1; unclear D gene. This CDR3 has 19 residues. Trimming removed 0 bases at V and 4 bases at J, with 22 bases between. Germline lookup yields CDR1 MGHRA and CDR2 YSYEKL.

This clonotype was seen a single time. This chain uses TRBV7-6 with TRBJ2-1; the D gene is possibly TRBD1 (5 bases). Germline V gene sequence: CDR1 SGHVS, CDR2 FNYEAQ. This CDR3 contains 14 residues. Between the trimmed V and J ends, which lost 5 bases and 11 bases, there was a span of 19 bases. The CDR3 nucleotides read TGTGCCAGCAGCACCCTCGACAGCCCCTACAAGCAGTTCTTC. Encoded protein: CASSTLDSPYKQFF.

In its sample, this clonotype was seen many times. The gene calls are TRBV3-1 and TRBJ1-2; possibly TRBD1 for D (5 bases). The V gene's germline CDR1 is LGHDT and CDR2 YNNKEL (reference sequence). The CDR3 runs 15 residues. Trimming left V 0 bases short and J 8 bases short, with 16 bases between. The CDR3 nucleotides read TGTGCCAGCAGCCAAGAGGACATTCCTGGAGGCGGCTACACCTTC. The encoded protein is CASSQEDIPGGGYTF. The full variable domain, completed using reference TRBV3-1 and TRBJ1-2, is DTAVSQTPKYLVTQMGNDKSIKCEQNLGHDTMYWYKQDSKKFLKIMFSYNNKELIINETVPNRFSPKSPDKAHLNLHINSLELGDSAVYFCASSQEDIPGGGYTFGSGTRLTVV.

The CDR3 DNA follows: TGTGCCAGCAGCATCCTGCTAGAAGGCAGGGATACGCAGTATTTT. The encoded protein is CASSILLEGRDTQYF. This rearrangement joins TRBV7-2 to TRBJ2-3; D gene unclear. The V gene's germline CDR1 is SGHTA and CDR2 FQGNSA. This CDR3 has 15 amino acids. Trimming cost V 5 bases and J 6 bases, with 18 bases left between them. The whole variable domain, filled in from reference TRBV7-2 and TRBJ2-3, reads GAGVSQSPSNKVTEKGKDVELRCDPISGHTALYWYRQSLGQGLEFLIYFQGNSAPDKSGLPSDRFSAERTGGSVSTLTIQRTQQEDSAVYLCASSILLEGRDTQYFGPGTRLTVL.

About this clonotype itself: A much larger clone differs by one base, so this may be a read error. The final CDR3 position lacks the conserved phenylalanine or tryptophan, pointing to a likely read error. The chain joins TRBV7-2 to TRBJ2-7, with 11 bases aligning to TRBD2. J was trimmed by 7 bases and V by 6 bases; bases with no gene match: 5. This CDR3 has 13 amino acids. Germline V lookup: CDR1 SGHTA, CDR2 FQGNSA. CDR3 loop: CASRLAGVKEQYL. The CDR3 nucleotides are TGTGCCAGCAGACTAGCGGGAGTGAAAGAGCAGTACCTC.

Note on this clonotype: A read error may be the cause here, since a much bigger clone is one base away. The DNA of the CDR3 is TGTGCCAGCAGAACCCGTCCGGGACAGGGGACAGATACGCAGTATTTT. Its translation: CASRTRPGQGTDTQYF. The chain recombines TRBV4-2 with TRBJ2-3; TRBD1 matches 10 bases. The germline V gene encodes CDR1 LGHNA and CDR2 YNFKEQ. CDR3 size: 16 residues. The V gene end was trimmed by 6 bases and the J gene end by 3 bases; junction bases not matched to a gene: 9.

A remark on this clonotype: This may arise from a read error, as a much more abundant clone is one base away. The chain has TRBV7-2 and TRBJ2-1, with 7 nucleotides matching TRBD2. In germline, CDR1 is SGHTA, CDR2 FQGNSA. There are 15 residues in the CDR3. The V segment lost 7 bases and the J segment 6 bases; nucleotides outside the gene matches: 12. CDR3 coding DNA: TGTGCCAGCACCCGGGACTACCTCACGGGCAATGAGCAGTTCTTC. The encoded protein is CASTRDYLTGNEQFF.

This clonotype was observed at least ten times. The chain uses TRBV4-1 and TRBJ2-7; 7 positions agree with TRBD1. After removal of 0 bases from V and 3 bases from J, the junction contained 5 bases not matched to a gene. The CDR3 loop spans 15 amino acids. The V gene's germline CDR1 is MGHRA and CDR2 YSYEKL. The DNA of the CDR3 is TGCGCCAGCAGCCAAGATCGGACAGGATTCTACGAGCAGTACTTC. Its translation is CASSQDRTGFYEQYF.

At least ten counts were recorded for this clonotype. The rearrangement uses TRBV27 and TRBJ2-5; D may be TRBD1 (5 bases). V gave up 2 bases and J gave up 2 bases, with 9 bases separating them. The CDR3 runs 14 residues. Germline CDR1 and CDR2: MNHEY and SMNVEV (reference sequence). This CDR3 reads CASSLVQGQETQYF. The DNA of the CDR3 is TGTGCCAGCAGTTTAGTGCAGGGTCAAGAGACCCAGTACTTC.

This clonotype was counted only a few times. The V and J genes are TRBV12-3 or TRBV12-4 and TRBJ2-7; 9 bases match TRBD1. The CDR3 extends over 13 amino acids. V dropped 6 bases and J dropped 6; count of bases not matched to a gene: 6. Here the CDR3 DNA reads TGTGCCAGCAGAGCACAGGGGGCGGCCGAGCAGTACTTC. Translating gives CASRAQGAAEQYF.

This sequence joins TRBV5-1 and TRBJ1-1; no clear D. The CDR3 length is 14 residues. Looked up from germline, CDR1 is SGHRS and CDR2 is YFSETQ. Trimming shortened V by 2 bases and J by 1 base, and 9 bases separated the two germline ends. The CDR3, as DNA: TGCGCCAGCAGCTTAAGTTTTTCGAACACTGAAGCTTTCTTT. This codes for CASSLSFSNTEAFF.

The sample holds one count of this clonotype. This may come from a read error, since a much larger clone is one base off. V gene TRBV28 combines with J gene TRBJ2-7, with 9 positions matching TRBD1. CDR1 and CDR2 from the germline V gene are MDHEN and SYDVKM. The CDR3 spans 14 residues. The CDR3 DNA is TGTGCCAGCAGTTCTCCGGACAGGGGTCTAGGACAGTATTTC. It is translated as CASSSPDRGLGQYF.

In its sample, this clonotype was seen many times. The chain combines TRBV5-1 with TRBJ2-5; 7 positions match TRBD2. Germline CDR1 SGHRS, CDR2 YFSETQ. V lost 3 bases, J lost 5 bases, and 7 bases stayed unmatched. This CDR3 has 14 residues. CDR3 protein: CASSYRLARETQYF. For the CDR3, the DNA is TGCGCCAGCAGCTATCGACTAGCTCGGGAGACCCAGTACTTC.

On this clonotype: The junction differs from germline at one of its ends, possibly a read error. The chain carries TRBV7-6 and TRBJ1-2; 9 nucleotides match TRBD1. CDR1 is SGHVS, CDR2 FNYEAQ, per germline. This CDR3 has 14 amino acids. In DNA, the CDR3 is TGTGCCAGCAGCTTCTCGGGGACAGGGAACGGCTACGCCTTC. It translates to CASSFSGTGNGYAF.

This clonotype came up many times. This rearrangement joins TRBV28 to TRBJ2-1; 10 nucleotides line up with TRBD2. V dropped 4 bases and J dropped 9; count of bases not matched to a gene: 12. Looked up from germline, CDR1 is MDHEN and CDR2 is SYDVKM. This CDR3 comprises 16 residues. The CDR3 reads CASSSYPGTSVTEQFF. The CDR3 DNA is TGTGCCAGCAGTTCATACCCCGGGACTAGCGTGACTGAGCAGTTCTTC.

This clonotype came up many times. The chain carries TRBV10-3 and TRBJ2-7, with 7 bases lining up with TRBD2. The CDR3 is made up of 14 amino acids. V trimming: 4 bases; J trimming: 2 bases; junction bases outside the gene matches: 5. Germline V gene data show CDR1 as ENHRY and CDR2 as SYGVKD. This CDR3 reads CAISGREAAYEQYF. The CDR3 coding sequence is TGTGCCATCAGTGGACGGGAGGCCGCCTACGAGCAGTACTTC.

This clonotype was counted at least ten times. The V call is TRBV19, the J call TRBJ2-1, with 9 bases fitting TRBD2. CDR3 length equals 16 residues. Germline lookup yields CDR1 LNHDA and CDR2 SQIVND (reference sequence). J was trimmed by 2 bases and V by 4 bases; bases with no gene match: 6. DNA of the CDR3: TGTGCCAGTAGTACCCGACTAGCGGATGCCTACAATGAGCAGTTCTTC. Residues: CASSTRLADAYNEQFF.

The count of this clonotype is one. The chain uses TRBV27 and TRBJ1-1, with a weak D call TRBD1 (5 bases). Germline V CDR1 and CDR2: MNHEY, SMNVEV (reference sequence). Trimming took 0 bases from V and 6 from J, leaving 29 bases between them. The CDR3 length is 20 residues. CDR3 protein: CASSLSFLAGGAGIVAEAFF. The DNA for the CDR3 is TGTGCCAGCAGTTTATCGTTTTTAGCGGGAGGGGCAGGCATCGTCGCTGAAGCTTTCTTT.

Many counts were recorded for this clonotype. The chain is built from TRBV3-1 and TRBJ2-7; D is possibly TRBD1 (6 bases). Trimming removed 0 bases from V and 3 bases from J, with 12 bases in between. CDR3 length: 15 residues. Germline V CDR1 and CDR2: LGHDT, YNNKEL (reference sequence). The CDR3 is CASSQDWLGGYEQYF. In DNA, the CDR3 is TGTGCCAGCAGCCAAGATTGGCTAGGGGGCTACGAGCAGTACTTC.

The gene calls are TRBV29-1 and TRBJ2-7, with a weak D call TRBD1 (6 bases). V gave up 7 bases and J gave up 0 bases, with 10 bases separating them. CDR3 size: 12 residues. Germline V gene sequence: CDR1 SQVTM, CDR2 ANQGSEA. The CDR3 DNA reads TGCAGCGCCGGACAGTTCTCCTACGAGCAGTACTTC. Amino acids: CSAGQFSYEQYF.